A single sample is the source of the 22 T cell receptor beta chains below, sequenced in a study of early T cells in non-severe SARS-CoV-2 infection. TCRdb passed the 5' RACE reads through MiXCR, listing each CDR3 protein once. The profile covers about 90,000 distinct CDR3 sequences, with approximately 12% appearing a single time and 3.5% to 5% taken by the ten largest. Sample: whole blood, taken at baseline. Receptors originate from an adult who was a healthcare worker with PCR-confirmed SARS-CoV-2 infection or an uninfected control (not recorded which).

This clonotype was detected ten times or more. The J gene is TRBJ2-3, the V gene TRBV20-1, with TRBD2 as a possible D gene (5 bases). Trimming left V 5 bases short and J 2 bases short, with 14 bases between. In germline, CDR1 is DFQATT, CDR2 SNEGSKA (reference sequence). The CDR3 has 14 amino acids. As DNA, the CDR3 is TGCAGTGCTGGGGAGAGGACTTTCACAGATACGCAGTATTTT. It translates to CSAGERTFTDTQYF.

The genes are TRBV5-1 and TRBJ2-1, with D tentatively TRBD2 (5 bases). With 4 bases removed from V and 8 bases from J, the gap between germline ends came to 10 bases. Germline lookup yields CDR1 SGHRS and CDR2 YFSETQ. The CDR3 totals 12 residues. CDR3 in amino acids: CASSRGIDEQFF. Written as DNA, the CDR3 is TGCGCCAGCAGCCGAGGGATCGATGAGCAGTTCTTC.

The CDR3: CSARDLLAGQETQYF. The CDR3 DNA reads as TGCAGTGCTAGAGATCTCCTAGCGGGGCAAGAGACCCAGTACTTC. V gene TRBV20-1 combines with J gene TRBJ2-5; TRBD2 matches 9 bases. V was pared by 0 bases and J by 2 bases, with 4 bases of the junction left unmatched. The CDR3 is 15 residues long. Germline V gives CDR1 DFQATT, CDR2 SNEGSKA (reference sequence).

This clonotype was detected only a few times. V is TRBV12-3 or TRBV12-4 and J is TRBJ2-7; D is possibly TRBD1 or TRBD2 (5 bases each). Trimming removed 3 bases at V and 2 bases at J, with 17 bases between. This CDR3 spans 16 amino acids. The CDR3 loop reads CASSFYAGTVPYEQYF. The DNA of the CDR3 is TGTGCCAGCAGTTTTTATGCTGGGACGGTCCCCTACGAGCAGTACTTC.

This clonotype was found many times. J is TRBJ1-1 and V is TRBV18; 10 nucleotides align to TRBD1. V was clipped by 5 bases and J by 0 bases; unmatched bases: 27. The CDR3 is 23 amino acids. Germline CDR1 is KGHSH and CDR2 is LQKENI. The CDR3 sequence: CASSSLPNIRPGQGTLLNTEAFF. The CDR3 DNA is TGTGCCAGCTCATCCCTACCCAACATCCGACCGGGACAGGGGACCCTACTGAACACTGAAGCTTTCTTT.

In this sample, this clonotype turned up a few times. The J gene is TRBJ1-2, the V gene TRBV15, with unresolved D. V was cut by 5 bases and J by 0 bases, with 16 bases left in between. Germline lookup yields CDR1 LNHNV and CDR2 YYDKDF (reference sequence). CDR3 length: 16 amino acids. CDR3 region: CATSAGGGPSNYGYTF. In DNA form, the CDR3 reads TGTGCCACCAGCGCCGGAGGAGGCCCATCTAACTATGGCTACACCTTC.

The J gene is TRBJ2-4, the V gene TRBV14, with a weak D call TRBD1 (5 bases). From germline, CDR1 is SGHDN and CDR2 FVKESK. CDR3 length equals 14 residues. Trimming cost V 1 base and J 6 bases, with 10 bases left between them. The CDR3 coding sequence is TGTGCCAGCAGCCAAGGCCAGGGAAGAAACATTCAGTACTTC. Residues: CASSQGQGRNIQYF.

The J gene is TRBJ2-7, the V gene TRBV5-1; 8 bases map to TRBD1. Germline loops: CDR1 SGHRS, CDR2 YFSETQ. Losses at the gene ends were 1 base for V and 3 bases for J; bases not matched to a gene: 12. This CDR3 has 17 amino acids. CDR3 in DNA: TGCGCCAGCAGCTTGTTGGGCCTGACAGGGGCCGGCTACGAGCAGTACTTC. This encodes CASSLLGLTGAGYEQYF.

At least ten counts were recorded for this clonotype. This sequence joins TRBV29-1 and TRBJ2-7; maybe TRBD2 (6 bases). Germline V gene data show CDR1 as SQVTM and CDR2 as ANQGSEA. V was cut by 5 bases and J by 5 bases, with 16 bases left in between. This CDR3 has 13 amino acids. The CDR3 coding sequence is TGCAGCGTTAATCGACTAGGCGGCGACGAGCAGTACTTC. Translated, it gives CSVNRLGGDEQYF.

The genes are TRBV2 and TRBJ2-2; the match to TRBD1 covers 8 bases. V trimming: 4 bases; J trimming: 4 bases; junction bases outside the gene matches: 5. The CDR3 consists of 15 residues. Germline V CDR1 and CDR2: SNHLY, FYNNEI. The DNA of the CDR3 is TGTGCCAGCAGTGCCCAGGGGGCGGGCACCGGGGAGCTGTTTTTT. The encoded protein is CASSAQGAGTGELFF.

This clonotype was counted only a few times. The chain has TRBV2 and TRBJ2-2, with D tentatively TRBD1 (5 bases). The CDR3 covers 14 residues. From germline, CDR1 is SNHLY and CDR2 FYNNEI. Trimming left V 3 bases short and J 0 bases short, with 5 bases between. In DNA, the CDR3 is TGTGCCAGCAGTGAGGACACGAACACCGGGGAGCTGTTTTTT. As protein: CASSEDTNTGELFF.

This clonotype has at least ten counts. This chain connects TRBV20-1 to TRBJ2-1, with D possibly being TRBD1 (6 bases). The CDR3 runs 13 residues. The germline V gene encodes CDR1 DFQATT and CDR2 SNEGSKA (reference sequence). Trimming left V 4 bases short and J 5 bases short, with 12 bases between. The CDR3 is CSANRDPHNEQFF. CDR3 DNA: TGCAGTGCTAACAGGGACCCCCACAATGAGCAGTTCTTC.

V and J are TRBV9 and TRBJ2-6; 8 nucleotides match TRBD1. CDR3 length equals 18 residues. With V trimmed by 4 bases and J by 0 bases, 9 bases remained unmatched. The V gene's germline CDR1 is SGDLS and CDR2 YYNGEE. CDR3: CASSLGQGVNSGANVLTF. CDR3 in DNA: TGTGCCAGCAGCCTCGGACAGGGCGTCAACTCTGGGGCCAACGTCCTGACTTTC.

This clonotype has just a few counts. CDR3 region: CASSIESGNYGYTF. The CDR3, as DNA: TGTGCCAGTAGTATAGAGTCGGGGAACTATGGCTACACCTTC. The rearrangement links TRBV19 to TRBJ1-2; D remains unclear. The CDR3 has 14 amino acids. The V end was cut by 0 bases, the J end by 2 bases, with 7 bases between. CDR1 and CDR2 from the germline V gene are LNHDA and SQIVND (reference sequence). Drawing the rest from reference TRBV19 and TRBJ1-2, the complete variable domain is DGGITQSPKYLFRKEGQNVTLSCEQNLNHDAMYWYRQDPGQGLRLIYYSQIVNDFQKGDIAEGYSVSREKKESFPLTVTSAQKNPTAFYLCASSIESGNYGYTFGSGTRLTVV.

This clonotype has only a few counts. The V gene is TRBV13, the J gene TRBJ2-1, with a tentative D call TRBD2 (7 bases). The length of the CDR3 is 16 residues. The germline V gene encodes CDR1 PRHDT and CDR2 FYEKMQ (reference sequence). Trimming shortened V by 0 bases and J by 3 bases, and 12 bases separated the two germline ends. CDR3 DNA sequence: TGTGCCAGCAGCTTAGGCGGCGGGGGCAGCTACAATGAGCAGTTCTTC. This sequence encodes CASSLGGGGSYNEQFF.

J is TRBJ1-2 and V is TRBV6-6; TRBD1 is a possible D gene (5 bases). The CDR3 totals 13 residues. V was trimmed by 6 bases and J by 4 bases, leaving 12 bases between them. In germline, CDR1 is MNHNY, CDR2 SVGAGI (reference sequence). The CDR3 DNA sequence: TGTGCCAGCAGGACAGACAGTTCCTATGGCTACACCTTC. This translates into CASRTDSSYGYTF.

In its sample, this clonotype was seen a few times. CDR3 in amino acids: CASSLGQFYEQYF. The CDR3 coding sequence is TGTGCCAGCAGTTTGGGACAATTCTACGAGCAGTACTTC. The chain couples TRBV6-2 or TRBV6-3 to TRBJ2-7; a possible D gene is TRBD1 (6 bases). The CDR3 runs 13 residues. The V end lost 4 bases, the J end lost 3 bases, and 10 bases lay between the germline ends. Germline CDR1 and CDR2: MNHEY and SVGEGT.

This chain uses TRBV7-2 with TRBJ2-5, with D hard to call. The germline V and J ends were trimmed by 3 bases and 8 bases, with 16 bases remaining between them. CDR1 and CDR2 from the germline V gene are SGHTA and FQGNSA. The CDR3 contains 14 residues. In DNA form, the CDR3 reads TGTGCCAGCAGCTTCGACCGACCCGACCCTACCCAGTACTTC. Amino acids: CASSFDRPDPTQYF.

This clonotype was detected only a few times. A junction end diverges from the germline sequence, so it may reflect a read error. The chain carries TRBV7-7 and TRBJ1-1; no clear D gene. The CDR3 has 13 amino acids. CDR1 is SSHAT and CDR2 is FNYEAQ in the germline V gene (reference sequence). The CDR3 bases are TGTGCTAGCAGCTTGTATGAGAACACTGAAGCTTTCTTT. This gives the protein CASSLYENTEAFF.

There are a few counts of this clonotype. V and J are TRBV20-1 and TRBJ2-1; no clear D gene. In germline, CDR1 is DFQATT, CDR2 SNEGSKA (reference sequence). With 3 bases removed from V and 6 bases from J, the gap between germline ends came to 9 bases. The CDR3 runs to 12 residues. The CDR3 DNA sequence: TGCAGTGCTAGTCGACTTACCAATGAGCAGTTCTTC. Translation gives CSASRLTNEQFF.

This clonotype occurred a few times. V and J are TRBV2 and TRBJ1-5; 7 bases are a match to TRBD1. This CDR3 spans 15 amino acids. The V segment lost 6 bases and the J segment 4 bases; nucleotides outside the gene matches: 9. Per germline, CDR1 SNHLY and CDR2 FYNNEI. CDR3 protein: CASSSAGTANQPQHF. The CDR3 DNA follows: TGTGCCAGCAGCTCGGCCGGGACAGCTAATCAGCCCCAGCATTTT.

The genes are TRBV15 and TRBJ2-3, with 9 nucleotides matching TRBD2. In germline, CDR1 is LNHNV, CDR2 YYDKDF (reference sequence). This CDR3 has 19 amino acids. Unmatched junction bases numbered 19, after V lost 4 bases and J lost 5 bases. The CDR3 reads CATSTASGARITSQDTQYF. The CDR3, as DNA: TGTGCCACCAGCACGGCTAGCGGGGCTCGTATAACATCCCAAGATACGCAGTATTTT. The entire variable domain, with the rest obtained from reference TRBV15 and TRBJ2-3, is as follows: DAMVIQNPRYQVTQFGKPVTLSCSQTLNHNVMYWYQQKSSQAPKLLFHYYDKDFNNEADTPDNFQSRRPNTSFCFLDIRSPGLGDTAMYLCATSTASGARITSQDTQYFGPGTRLTVL.